Following are 2 T cell receptor beta chains from one sample sequenced in a study of blood T cell repertoires in COVID-19. Method: immunoSEQ multiplex PCR; TCRdb's copy keeps in-frame clones and lacks some. The sample shows some 240,000 clones, approximately 88% of them seen only once. The sample consisted of peripheral blood. The receptors derive from a woman between 65 and 79 years old with COVID-19, enrolled during active disease.

The CDR3 nucleotides read TGCGCCAGCAGCCAGGACAGGGTCTATGGCTACACCTTC. Translation: CASSQDRVYGYTF. The chain combines TRBV5-1 with TRBJ1-2; 8 bases are a match to TRBD1. CDR3 length equals 13 residues. Germline assignment: CDR1 SGHRS and CDR2 YFSETQ. Trimming at V came to 4 bases and at J to 4 bases, leaving 3 bases not matched to a gene.

This clone was seen a few times. The V call is TRBV28, the J call TRBJ2-3; D uncertain. The CDR3 has 13 amino acids. Trimming took off 4 bases at V and 11 bases at J, with 16 bases between the two ends. Germline CDR1 and CDR2: MDHEN and SYDVKM. CDR3 DNA: TGTGCCAGCAGTTCTTCCTCCGGGTCGGGGCAGTATTTT. This sequence encodes CASSSSSGSGQYF. Looking up the rest from reference TRBV28 and TRBJ2-3 gives the full variable domain: DVKVTQSSRYLVKRTGEKVFLECVQDMDHENMFWYRQDPGLGLRLIYFSYDVKMKEKGDIPEGYSVSREKKERFSLILESASTNQTSMYLCASSSSSGSGQYFGPGTRLTVL.